This T cell receptor (beta chain) was documented in a study of T-cell reconstitution after alpha-beta-depleted transplantation in children. Study-wide results and caveats: Expanded graft clones, several hundred of them, were reportedly the source of alpha-beta T cells about two months after transplant. Elevated TCRbeta diversity at day 60 was traced, in some patients, to surviving recipient T cells and thymic progenitors. By one year post-transplant, T-cell counts and diversity largely arose from T cells that were newly produced.

The CDR3 sequence is 15 residues long. Germline CDR1 reads SQVTM; CDR2 reads ANQGSEA. V gave up 7 bases and J gave up 7 bases; unmatched junction bases: 15. In this sample, this clonotype turned up many times. What it binds is not known. Unique molecular identifiers tagged the TCRbeta library. MiXCR, run by TCRdb on the PCR reads, gives a single entry per CDR3 protein. The sample shows approximately 490,000 distinct CDR3 sequences, about 10% of them seen only once. The source is a child aged 2 to 10 with inherited bone marrow failure, due to receive a stem cell transplant. V usage is TRBV29-1 and J usage is TRBJ2-5, with 10 nucleotides matching TRBD1. Specimen: PBMCs, collected before TCRalphabeta/CD19-depleted stem cell transplant. The chain's CDR3 is CSGTRGTGAPVTQYF. The CDR3 nucleotides read TGCAGCGGCACCCGGGGGACAGGGGCCCCCGTGACCCAGTACTTC.